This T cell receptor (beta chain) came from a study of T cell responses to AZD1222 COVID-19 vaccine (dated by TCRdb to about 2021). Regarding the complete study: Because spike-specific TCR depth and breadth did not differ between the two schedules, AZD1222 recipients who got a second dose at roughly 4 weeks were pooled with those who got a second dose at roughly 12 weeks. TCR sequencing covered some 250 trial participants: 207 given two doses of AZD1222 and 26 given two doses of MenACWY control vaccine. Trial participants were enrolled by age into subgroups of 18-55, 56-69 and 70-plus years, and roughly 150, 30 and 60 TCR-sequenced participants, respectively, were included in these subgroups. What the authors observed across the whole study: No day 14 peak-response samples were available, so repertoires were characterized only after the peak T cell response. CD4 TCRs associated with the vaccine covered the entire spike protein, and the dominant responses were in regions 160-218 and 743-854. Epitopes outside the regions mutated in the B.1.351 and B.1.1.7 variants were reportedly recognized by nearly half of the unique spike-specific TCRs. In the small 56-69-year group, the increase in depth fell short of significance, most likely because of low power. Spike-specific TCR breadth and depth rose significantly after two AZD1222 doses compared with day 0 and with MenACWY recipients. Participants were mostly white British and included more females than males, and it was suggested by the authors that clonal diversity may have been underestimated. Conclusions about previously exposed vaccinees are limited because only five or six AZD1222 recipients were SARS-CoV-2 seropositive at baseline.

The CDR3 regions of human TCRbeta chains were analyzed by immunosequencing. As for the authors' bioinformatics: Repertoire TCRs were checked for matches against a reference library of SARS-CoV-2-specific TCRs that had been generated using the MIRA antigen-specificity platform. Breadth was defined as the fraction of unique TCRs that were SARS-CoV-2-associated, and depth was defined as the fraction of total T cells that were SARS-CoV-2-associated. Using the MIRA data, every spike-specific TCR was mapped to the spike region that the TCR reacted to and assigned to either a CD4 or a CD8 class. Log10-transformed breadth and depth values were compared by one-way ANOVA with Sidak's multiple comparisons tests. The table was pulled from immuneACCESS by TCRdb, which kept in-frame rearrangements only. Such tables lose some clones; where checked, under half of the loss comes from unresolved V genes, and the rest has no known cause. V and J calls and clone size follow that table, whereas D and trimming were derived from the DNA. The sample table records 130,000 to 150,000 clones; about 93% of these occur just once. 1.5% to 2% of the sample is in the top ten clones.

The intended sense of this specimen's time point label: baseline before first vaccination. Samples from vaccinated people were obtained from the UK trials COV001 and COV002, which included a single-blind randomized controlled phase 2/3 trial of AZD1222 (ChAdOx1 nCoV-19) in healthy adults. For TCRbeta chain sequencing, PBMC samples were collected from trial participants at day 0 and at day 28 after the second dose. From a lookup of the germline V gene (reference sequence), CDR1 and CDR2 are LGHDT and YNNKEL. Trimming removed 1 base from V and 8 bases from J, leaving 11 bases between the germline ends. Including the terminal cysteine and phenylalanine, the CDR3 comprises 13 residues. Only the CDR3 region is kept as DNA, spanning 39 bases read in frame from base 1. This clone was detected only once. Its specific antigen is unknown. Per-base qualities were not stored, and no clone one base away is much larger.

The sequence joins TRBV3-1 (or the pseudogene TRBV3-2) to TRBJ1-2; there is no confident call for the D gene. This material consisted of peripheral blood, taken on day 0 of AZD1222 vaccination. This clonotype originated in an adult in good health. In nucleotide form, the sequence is TGTGCCAGCAGCCAAGTTCCAGGTAGCGGCTACACCTTC. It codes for CASSQVPGSGYTF.